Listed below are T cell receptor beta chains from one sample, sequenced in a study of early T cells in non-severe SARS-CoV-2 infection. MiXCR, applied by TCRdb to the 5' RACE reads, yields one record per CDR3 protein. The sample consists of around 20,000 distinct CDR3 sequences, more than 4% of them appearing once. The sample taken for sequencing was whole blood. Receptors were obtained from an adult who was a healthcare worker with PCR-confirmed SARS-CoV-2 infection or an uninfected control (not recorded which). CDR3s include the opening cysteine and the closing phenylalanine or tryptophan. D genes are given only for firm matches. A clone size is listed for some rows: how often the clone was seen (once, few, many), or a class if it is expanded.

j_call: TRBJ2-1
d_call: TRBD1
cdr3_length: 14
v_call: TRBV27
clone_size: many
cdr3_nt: TGTGCCAGCAGATACGGGACAGAATACAATGAGCAGTTCTTC
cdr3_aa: CASRYGTEYNEQFF

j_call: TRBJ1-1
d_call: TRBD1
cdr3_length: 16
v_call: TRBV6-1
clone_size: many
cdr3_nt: TGTGCCAGCACCCCGGGACAGGGGCTCTCCAACACTGAAGCTTTCTTT
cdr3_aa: CASTPGQGLSNTEAFF

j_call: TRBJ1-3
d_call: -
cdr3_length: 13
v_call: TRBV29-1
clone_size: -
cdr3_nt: TGCAGCGTTGATTCTCCCTCTGGAAACACCATATATTTT
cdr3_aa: CSVDSPSGNTIYF

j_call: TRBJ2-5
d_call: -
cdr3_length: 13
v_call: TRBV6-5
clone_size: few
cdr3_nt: TGTGCCAGTCGCCTAGTCGGTCGGGAGACCCAGTACTTC
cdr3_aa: CASRLVGRETQYF

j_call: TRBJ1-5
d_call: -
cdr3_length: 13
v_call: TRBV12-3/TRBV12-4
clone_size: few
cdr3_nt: TGTGCCAGCAGTCCCCGCGGGGCCGAGCCCCAGCATTTT
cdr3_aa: CASSPRGAEPQHF

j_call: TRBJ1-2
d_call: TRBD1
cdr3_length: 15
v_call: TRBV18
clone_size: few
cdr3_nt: TGTGCCAGCTCACCGCCGGGACAGAACAACTATGGCTACACCTTC
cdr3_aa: CASSPPGQNNYGYTF

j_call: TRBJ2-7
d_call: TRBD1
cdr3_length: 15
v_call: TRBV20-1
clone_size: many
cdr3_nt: TGCAGTGCCGCCCGGCCTACGGGACAGAACTACGAGCAGTACTTC
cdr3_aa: CSAARPTGQNYEQYF

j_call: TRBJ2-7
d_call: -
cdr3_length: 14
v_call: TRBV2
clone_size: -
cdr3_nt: TGTGCCAGCAAAAGAGAGGTGGGCAGGGGCGAGCAGTACTTC
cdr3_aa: CASKREVGRGEQYF

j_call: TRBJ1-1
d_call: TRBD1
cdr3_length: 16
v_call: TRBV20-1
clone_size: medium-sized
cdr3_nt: TGCAGTGCTAGTTCGGTGACAGGGGGCGTTAACGCTGAAGCTTTCTTT
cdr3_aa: CSASSVTGGVNAEAFF

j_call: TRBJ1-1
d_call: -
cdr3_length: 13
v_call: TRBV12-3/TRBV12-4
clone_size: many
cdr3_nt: TGTGCCAGCACACAGATCATGAACACTGAAGCTTTCTTT
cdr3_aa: CASTQIMNTEAFF

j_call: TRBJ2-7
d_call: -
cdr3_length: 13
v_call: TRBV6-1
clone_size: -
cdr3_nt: TGTGCCACGACCGGAGTCCGTCCCTACGAGCAGTACTTC
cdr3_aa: CATTGVRPYEQYF

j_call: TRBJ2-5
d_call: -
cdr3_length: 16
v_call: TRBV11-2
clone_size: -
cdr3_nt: TGTGCCAGCAGCTTTGTAATCCGTCAGTCTTACGGGACCCAGTACTTC
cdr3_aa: CASSFVIRQSYGTQYF

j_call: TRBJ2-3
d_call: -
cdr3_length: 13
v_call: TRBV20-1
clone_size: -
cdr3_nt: TGCAGTGCTAAACAGGGCAGCACAGATACGCAGTATTTT
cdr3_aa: CSAKQGSTDTQYF

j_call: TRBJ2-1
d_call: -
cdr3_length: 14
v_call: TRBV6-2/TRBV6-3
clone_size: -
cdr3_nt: TGTGCCAGCAGTTACTCAATCTCCTACAATGAGCAGTTCTTC
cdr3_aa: CASSYSISYNEQFF

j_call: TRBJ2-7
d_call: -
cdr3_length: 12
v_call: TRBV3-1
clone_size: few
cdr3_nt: TGTGCCAGCAGCCAGGCGAGTCGGGAGCAGTACTTC
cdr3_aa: CASSQASREQYF

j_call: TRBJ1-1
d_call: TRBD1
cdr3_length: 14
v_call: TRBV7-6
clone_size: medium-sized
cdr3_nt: TGTGCCAGCAGCTTATACGTAAGGGGGCCTGAAGCTTTCTTT
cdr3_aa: CASSLYVRGPEAFF

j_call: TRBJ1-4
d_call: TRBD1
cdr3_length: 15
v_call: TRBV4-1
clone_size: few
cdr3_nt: TGCGCCAGCAGCAAACAGGGGGCTACTAATGAAAAACTGTTTTTT
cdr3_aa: CASSKQGATNEKLFF

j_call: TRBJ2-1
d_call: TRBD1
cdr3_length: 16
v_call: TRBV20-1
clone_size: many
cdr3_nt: TGCAGTGCTCCCAACCCCGGGACAGGGGCCTACAATGAGCAGTTCTTC
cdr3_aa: CSAPNPGTGAYNEQFF

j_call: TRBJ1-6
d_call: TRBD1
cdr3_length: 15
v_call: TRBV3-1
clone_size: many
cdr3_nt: TGTGCCACTCGACCGGGACAGGGACATAATTCACCCCTCCACTTT
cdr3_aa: CATRPGQGHNSPLHF

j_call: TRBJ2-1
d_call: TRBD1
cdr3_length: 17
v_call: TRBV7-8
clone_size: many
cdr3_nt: TGTGCCAGCAGCCCCTGGACAGGGGGAAGGAGTTATGATGAGCAGTTCTTC
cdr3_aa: CASSPWTGGRSYDEQFF

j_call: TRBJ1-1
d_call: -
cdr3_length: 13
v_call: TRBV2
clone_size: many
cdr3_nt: TGTGCCAGCAGTGAATTACGTGGGGAAAGGGCTTTCTTT
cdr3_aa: CASSELRGERAFF

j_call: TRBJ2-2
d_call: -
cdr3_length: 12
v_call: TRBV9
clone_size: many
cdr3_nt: TGTGCCAGCAGCCTCGGAGGAGGGGAGCTGTTTTTT
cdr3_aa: CASSLGGGELFF

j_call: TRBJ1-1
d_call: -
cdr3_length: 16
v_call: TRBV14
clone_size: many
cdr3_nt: TGTGCCAGCGGTCCCACCGGGCGGAAAAGGAACACTGAAGCTTTCTTT
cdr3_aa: CASGPTGRKRNTEAFF

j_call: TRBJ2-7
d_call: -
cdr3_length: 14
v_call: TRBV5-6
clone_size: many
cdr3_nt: TGTGCCAGCAAACGCCGGGACTTTTCCTACGAGCAGTACTTC
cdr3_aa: CASKRRDFSYEQYF

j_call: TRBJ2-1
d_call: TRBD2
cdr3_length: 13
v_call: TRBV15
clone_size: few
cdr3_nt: TGTGCCACCAGCAGAGCCCTTACTAGCGGGGCCGAATTC
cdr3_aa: CATSRALTSGAEF

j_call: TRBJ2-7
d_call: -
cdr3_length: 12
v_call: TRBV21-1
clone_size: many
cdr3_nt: TGTGCCAGCAGCCGGGGAGCTAGCGGGGGACTTTTC
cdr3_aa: CASSRGASGGLF

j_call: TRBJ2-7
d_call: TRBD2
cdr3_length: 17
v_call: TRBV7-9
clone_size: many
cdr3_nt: TGTGCCAGCAGCTTCTTCGGAGCGGGGACGACGATCTACGAGCAGTACTTC
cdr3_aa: CASSFFGAGTTIYEQYF

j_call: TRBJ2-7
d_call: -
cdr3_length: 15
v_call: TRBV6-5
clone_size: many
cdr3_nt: TGTGCCAGCAGTTACTTTAGGGACATACCGGGCGAGCAGTACTTC
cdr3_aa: CASSYFRDIPGEQYF

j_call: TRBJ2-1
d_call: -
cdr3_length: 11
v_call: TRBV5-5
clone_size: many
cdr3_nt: TGTGCCAGCAGCTTTCGCGGGGAGCAGTTCTTC
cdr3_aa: CASSFRGEQFF

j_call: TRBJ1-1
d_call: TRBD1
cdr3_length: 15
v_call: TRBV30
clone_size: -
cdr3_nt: TGTGCCTGGTTCCGGGACAGGGGAATGAACACTGAAGCTTTCTTT
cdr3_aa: CAWFRDRGMNTEAFF

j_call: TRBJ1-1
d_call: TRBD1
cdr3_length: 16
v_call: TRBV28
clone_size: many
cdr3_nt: TGTGCCAGCAAGAGTCCCGGGACAGGTCCGAACACTGAAGCTTTCTTT
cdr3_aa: CASKSPGTGPNTEAFF

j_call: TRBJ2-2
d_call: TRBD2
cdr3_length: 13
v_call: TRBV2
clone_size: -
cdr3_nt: TGTGCCAGCAGTCCACCGGGGGGCGGGGAGCTGTTTTTT
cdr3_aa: CASSPPGGGELFF